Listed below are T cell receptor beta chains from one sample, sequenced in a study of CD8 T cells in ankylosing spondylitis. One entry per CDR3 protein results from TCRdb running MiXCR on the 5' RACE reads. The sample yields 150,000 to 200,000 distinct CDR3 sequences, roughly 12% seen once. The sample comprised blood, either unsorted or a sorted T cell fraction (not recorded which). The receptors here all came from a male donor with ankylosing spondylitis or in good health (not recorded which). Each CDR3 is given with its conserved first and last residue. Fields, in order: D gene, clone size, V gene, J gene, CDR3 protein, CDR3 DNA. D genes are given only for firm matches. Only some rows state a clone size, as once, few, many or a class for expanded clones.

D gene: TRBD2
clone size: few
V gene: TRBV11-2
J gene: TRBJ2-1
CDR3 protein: CASSLEGLVKFF
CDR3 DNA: TGTGCCAGCAGCTTAGAGGGACTAGTTAAGTTCTTC

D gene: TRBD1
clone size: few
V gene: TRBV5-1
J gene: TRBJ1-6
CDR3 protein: CASSFGAQGAGSPLHF
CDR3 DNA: TGCGCCAGCAGCTTCGGGGCACAGGGGGCCGGTTCACCCCTCCACTTT

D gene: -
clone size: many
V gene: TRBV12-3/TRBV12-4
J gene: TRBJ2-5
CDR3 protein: CASSFFGPLQETQYF
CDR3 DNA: TGTGCCAGCAGTTTCTTTGGACCCTTACAAGAGACCCAGTACTTC

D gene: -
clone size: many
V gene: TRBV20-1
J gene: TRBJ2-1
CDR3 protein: CSAEWAGVNEQFF
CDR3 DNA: TGCAGTGCTGAATGGGCAGGAGTCAATGAGCAGTTCTTC

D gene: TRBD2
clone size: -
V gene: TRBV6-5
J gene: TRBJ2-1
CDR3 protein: CASSYIGTSGRATYNEQFF
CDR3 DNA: TGTGCCAGCAGTTACATTGGGACTAGCGGGAGGGCTACTTACAATGAGCAGTTCTTC

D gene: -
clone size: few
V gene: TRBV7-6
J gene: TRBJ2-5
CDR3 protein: CASSLGSGQQETQYF
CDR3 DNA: TGTGCCAGCAGCTTAGGATCTGGACAGCAAGAGACCCAGTACTTC

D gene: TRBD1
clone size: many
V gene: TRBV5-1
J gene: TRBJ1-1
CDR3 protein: CASSLGGGAVSSEAFF
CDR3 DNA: TGCGCCAGCAGCTTGGGAGGGGGCGCGGTGTCTTCTGAAGCTTTCTTT

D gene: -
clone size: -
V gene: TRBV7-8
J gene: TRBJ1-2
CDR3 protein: CASSLDQGVGYTF
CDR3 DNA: TGTGCCAGCAGCTTAGATCAGGGCGTTGGCTACACCTTC

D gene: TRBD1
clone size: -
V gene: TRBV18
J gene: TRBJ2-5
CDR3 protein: CASSHPGTGIGTQETQYF
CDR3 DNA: TGTGCCAGCTCGCACCCCGGGACAGGGATCGGCACACAAGAGACCCAGTACTTC

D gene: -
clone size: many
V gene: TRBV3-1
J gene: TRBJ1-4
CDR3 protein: CASSHTGSTNEKLFF
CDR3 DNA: TGTGCCAGCAGCCACACAGGATCAACTAATGAAAAACTGTTTTTT

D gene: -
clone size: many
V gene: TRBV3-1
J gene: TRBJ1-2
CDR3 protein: CASSSYSYGYTF
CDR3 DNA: TGTGCCAGCAGCAGCTACAGCTATGGCTACACCTTC

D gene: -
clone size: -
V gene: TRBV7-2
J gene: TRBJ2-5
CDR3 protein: CASSLGDRGRETQYF
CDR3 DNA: TGTGCCAGCAGCCTAGGGGACCGGGGGCGCGAGACCCAGTACTTC

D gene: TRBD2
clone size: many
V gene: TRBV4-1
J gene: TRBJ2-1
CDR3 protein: CASSQVPRASGRWNEQFF
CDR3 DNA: TGCGCCAGCAGCCAAGTCCCCCGGGCTAGCGGGAGGTGGAATGAGCAGTTCTTC

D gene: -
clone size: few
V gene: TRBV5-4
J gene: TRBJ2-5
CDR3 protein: CASSAEGAGKTQYF
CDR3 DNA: TGTGCCAGCAGCGCCGAAGGGGCAGGAAAGACCCAGTACTTC

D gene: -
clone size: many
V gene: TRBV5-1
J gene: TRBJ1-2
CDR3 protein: CASSLAPQNYGYTF
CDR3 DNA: TGCGCCAGCAGCTTGGCTCCCCAAAACTATGGCTACACCTTC

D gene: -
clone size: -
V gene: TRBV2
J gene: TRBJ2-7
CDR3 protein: CASSWDAPSEEQYF
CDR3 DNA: TGTGCCAGCAGTTGGGACGCGCCCTCTGAAGAGCAGTACTTC

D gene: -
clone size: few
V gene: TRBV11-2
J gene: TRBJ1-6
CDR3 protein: CASSLDPGSPLHF
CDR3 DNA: TGTGCCAGCAGCTTAGATCCAGGTTCACCCCTCCACTTT

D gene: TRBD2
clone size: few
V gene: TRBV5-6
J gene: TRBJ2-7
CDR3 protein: CASSTSLRLAGVRYEQYF
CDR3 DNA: TGTGCCAGCAGCACTAGCCTTCGACTAGCGGGAGTCCGCTACGAGCAGTACTTC

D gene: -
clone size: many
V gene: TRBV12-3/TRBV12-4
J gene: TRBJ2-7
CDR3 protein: CASSLGPAYEQYF
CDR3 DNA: TGTGCCAGCAGTTTAGGACCGGCCTACGAGCAGTACTTC

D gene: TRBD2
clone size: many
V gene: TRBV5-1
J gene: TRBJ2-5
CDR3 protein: CASSQGLAGAEETQYF
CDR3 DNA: TGCGCCAGCAGCCAGGGACTAGCGGGAGCGGAGGAGACCCAGTACTTC

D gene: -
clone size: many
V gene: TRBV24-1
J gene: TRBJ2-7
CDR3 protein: CATGYGQIPYEQYF
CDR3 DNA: TGTGCCACCGGATACGGGCAGATCCCCTACGAGCAGTACTTC

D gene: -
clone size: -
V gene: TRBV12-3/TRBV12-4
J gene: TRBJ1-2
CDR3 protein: CASSLERRDYGYTF
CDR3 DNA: TGTGCCAGCAGTCTTGAGAGGAGAGACTATGGCTACACCTTC

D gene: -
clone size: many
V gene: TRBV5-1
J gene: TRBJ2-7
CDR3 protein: CASSVYNEQYF
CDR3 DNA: TGCGCCAGCAGCGTGTACAACGAGCAGTACTTC

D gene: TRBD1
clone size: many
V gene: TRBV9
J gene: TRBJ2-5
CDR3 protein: CASSVGDRGPQETQYF
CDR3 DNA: TGTGCCAGCAGCGTAGGGGACAGGGGTCCTCAAGAGACCCAGTACTTC

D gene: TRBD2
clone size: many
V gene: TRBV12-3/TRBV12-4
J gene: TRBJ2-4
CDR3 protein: CASTPTSGSENIQYF
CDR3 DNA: TGTGCCAGCACACCGACTAGCGGGAGTGAAAACATTCAGTACTTC

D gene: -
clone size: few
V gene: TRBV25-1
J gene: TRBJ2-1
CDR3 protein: CASSERAGANEQFF
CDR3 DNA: TGTGCCAGCAGTGAGAGGGCAGGGGCGAATGAGCAGTTCTTC

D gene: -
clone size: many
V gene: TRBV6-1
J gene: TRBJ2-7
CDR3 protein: CASSRSAASYEQYF
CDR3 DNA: TGTGCCAGCAGTCGGTCGGCGGCCTCGTACGAGCAGTACTTC

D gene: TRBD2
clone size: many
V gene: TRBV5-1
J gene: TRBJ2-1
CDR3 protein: CASSLARGSNYNEQFF
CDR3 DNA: TGCGCCAGCAGCTTGGCTCGCGGGAGCAATTACAATGAGCAGTTCTTC

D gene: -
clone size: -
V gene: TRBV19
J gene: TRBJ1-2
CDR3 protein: CASRLDRAVYGYTF
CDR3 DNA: TGTGCCAGTAGATTGGACAGAGCTGTTTATGGCTACACCTTC

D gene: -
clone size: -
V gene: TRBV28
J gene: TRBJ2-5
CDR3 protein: CASSPRPRETQYF
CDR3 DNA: TGTGCCAGCAGTCCGCGACCACGTGAGACCCAGTACTTC

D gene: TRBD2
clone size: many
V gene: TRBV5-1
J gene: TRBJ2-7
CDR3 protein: CASSLAAGVNEQYF
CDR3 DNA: TGCGCCAGCAGCTTGGCAGCGGGAGTGAACGAGCAGTACTTC

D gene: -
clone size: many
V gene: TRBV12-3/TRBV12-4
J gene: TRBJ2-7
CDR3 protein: CASSPGSRIYEQYF
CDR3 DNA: TGTGCCAGCAGCCCCGGATCTCGTATTTACGAGCAGTACTTC

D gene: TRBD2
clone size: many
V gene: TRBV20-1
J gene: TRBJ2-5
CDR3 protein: CSGTSGRGQETQYF
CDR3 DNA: TGCAGTGGGACTAGCGGGAGGGGACAAGAGACCCAGTACTTC

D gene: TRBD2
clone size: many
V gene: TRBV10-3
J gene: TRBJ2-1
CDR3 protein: CAISGLAGYEQFF
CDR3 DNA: TGTGCCATCAGTGGACTAGCGGGATATGAGCAGTTCTTC

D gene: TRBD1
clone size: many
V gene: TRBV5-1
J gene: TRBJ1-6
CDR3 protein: CASSAGQGSYSPLHF
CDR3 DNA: TGCGCCAGCAGCGCCGGACAGGGAAGTTATTCACCCCTCCACTTT

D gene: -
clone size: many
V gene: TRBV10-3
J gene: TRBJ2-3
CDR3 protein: CAISESDNPNTDTQYF
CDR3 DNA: TGTGCCATCAGTGAGTCCGATAATCCAAACACAGATACGCAGTATTTT

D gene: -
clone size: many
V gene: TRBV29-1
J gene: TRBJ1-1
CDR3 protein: CSVISNSDTEAFF
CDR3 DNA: TGCAGCGTGATTTCAAATTCGGACACTGAAGCTTTCTTT

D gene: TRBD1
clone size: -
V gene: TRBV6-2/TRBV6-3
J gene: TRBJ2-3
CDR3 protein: CASSYPPGQGTDTQYF
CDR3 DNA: TGTGCCAGCAGTTACCCTCCGGGACAGGGTACAGATACGCAGTATTTT

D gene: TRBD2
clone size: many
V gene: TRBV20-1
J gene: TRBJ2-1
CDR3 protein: CSAGTTYNEQFF
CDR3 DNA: TGCAGTGCCGGGACTACCTACAATGAGCAGTTCTTC

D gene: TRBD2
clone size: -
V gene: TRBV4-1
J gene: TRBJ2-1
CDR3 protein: CASSLPEASGRDNEQFF
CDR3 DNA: TGCGCCAGCAGCCTACCCGAGGCTAGCGGGAGGGATAATGAGCAGTTCTTC

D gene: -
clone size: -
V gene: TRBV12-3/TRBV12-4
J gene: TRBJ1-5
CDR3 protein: CASRTDSNQPQHF
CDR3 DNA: TGTGCCAGCAGGACAGACAGCAATCAGCCCCAGCATTTT

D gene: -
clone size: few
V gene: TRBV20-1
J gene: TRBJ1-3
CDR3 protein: CSASSSPEMPGNTIYF
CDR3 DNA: TGCAGTGCTAGCAGCTCCCCCGAGATGCCTGGAAACACCATATATTTT

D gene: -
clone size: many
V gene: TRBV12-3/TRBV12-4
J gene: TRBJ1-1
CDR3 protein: CASSRLQVAFF
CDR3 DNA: TGTGCCAGCAGTAGACTGCAAGTAGCTTTCTTT

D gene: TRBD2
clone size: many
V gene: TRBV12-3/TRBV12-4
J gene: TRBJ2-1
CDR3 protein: CASSLGGNGMNEQFF
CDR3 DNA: TGTGCCAGCAGCCTGGGAGGGAACGGGATGAATGAGCAGTTCTTC